This is a list of T cell receptor beta chains from one sample in a study of T cell responses to AZD1222 COVID-19 vaccine. Produced via immunoSEQ multiplex PCR; TCRdb's table is partial and in-frame only. The sample has around 100,000 clones; 89% are singletons. The input for sequencing was peripheral blood, taken on day 0 of AZD1222 vaccination. The receptors shown here come from an adult in good health. CDR3s include the opening cysteine and the closing phenylalanine or tryptophan. The D gene is left open where the match is weak. Rows give clone size only sometimes, using once, few, many, or a class for an expanded clone.

clone size	J gene	D gene	V gene	CDR3 DNA	CDR3 protein
NA	TRBJ2-1	NA	TRBV2	TGTGCCAGCAGTGGCCGGGGCTCCTACAATGAGCAGTTCTTC	CASSGRGSYNEQFF
NA	TRBJ1-1	NA	TRBV10-1	TGCGCCAGCAGTGAAAGCTCCCCAGAGGGGGGGAGGACTGAAGCTTTCTTT	CASSESSPEGGRTEAFF
NA	TRBJ2-1	TRBD1	TRBV3-1/TRBV3-2	TGTGCCAGCAGCCCCCACCCCGGGACAGGGATTCGGAATGAGCAGTTCTTC	CASSPHPGTGIRNEQFF
NA	TRBJ1-4	NA	TRBV5-6	TGTGCCAGCAGCTTGGGGGGCTACGGAGAAAAACTGTTTTTT	CASSLGGYGEKLFF
NA	TRBJ2-3	NA	TRBV5-1	TGCGCCAGCAGCTTGAGGTGGGGGGATTTTTCAGATACGCAGTATTTT	CASSLRWGDFSDTQYF
NA	TRBJ1-1	NA	TRBV27	TGTGCCAGCAGTGACCCGAACACTGAAGCTTTCTTT	CASSDPNTEAFF
NA	TRBJ1-2	TRBD1	TRBV3-1/TRBV3-2	TGTGCCAGCAGCCAAGAAGACAGGGACTATGGCTACACCTTC	CASSQEDRDYGYTF
NA	TRBJ1-5	NA	TRBV4-1	TGCGCCAGCAGCCAAGGAAGACAGCTTAATCAGCCCCAGCATTTT	CASSQGRQLNQPQHF
NA	TRBJ1-2	NA	TRBV7-8	TGTGCCAGCAGCCCACAAAGGGTCGGCCTGGTGCCGGTTGGCTACACCTTC	CASSPQRVGLVPVGYTF
NA	TRBJ2-5	NA	TRBV6-5	TGTGCCAGCAGAGTTACAGGGACTTCGCAAGAGACCCAGTACTTC	CASRVTGTSQETQYF
NA	TRBJ1-6	TRBD1	TRBV3-1/TRBV3-2	TGTGCCAGCAGCCAAGTTCCGCAGGGGGCAAGGTCCCTCCACTTT	CASSQVPQGARSLHF
NA	TRBJ2-6	NA	TRBV6-5	TGTGCCAGCAGTAGGGCAGGTTCTGGGGCCAACGTCCTGACTTTC	CASSRAGSGANVLTF
few	TRBJ1-2	NA	TRBV9	TGTGCCAGCAGCCACCTCACAGGGTCCAACTATGGCTACACCTTC	CASSHLTGSNYGYTF
NA	TRBJ2-4	NA	TRBV7-6	TGTGCCGACATTCCCCGACGTAGCTCGATAGCCAAAAACATTCAGTACTTC	CADIPRRSSIAKNIQYF
NA	TRBJ2-7	TRBD1	TRBV11-2	TGTGCCAGCAGCTTTTCCCCGCCTCCGGGACAGGGAATCTACGAGCAGTACTTC	CASSFSPPPGQGIYEQYF
NA	TRBJ1-1	NA	TRBV7-8	TGTGCCAGCAGCTTAGACGGGGAGAGGACTGAAGCTTTCTTT	CASSLDGERTEAFF
NA	TRBJ2-7	TRBD1	TRBV3-1/TRBV3-2	TGTGCCAGCAGCCGACCGGGACAGAACTACGAGCAGTACTTC	CASSRPGQNYEQYF
NA	TRBJ2-3	TRBD1	TRBV10-1	TGCGCCAGCAGTGAGTCAAACAGGGGGCCAGATACGCAGTATTTT	CASSESNRGPDTQYF
NA	TRBJ2-1	NA	TRBV6-5	TGTGCCAGCAGCTACACTAGTGGGGGGGCCGCCGAGCAGTTCTTC	CASSYTSGGAAEQFF
NA	TRBJ2-3	TRBD2	TRBV11-3	TGTGCCAGCAGCGCCCGGACTAGCGGGGGGGCGGACACAGATACGCAGTATTTT	CASSARTSGGADTDTQYF
NA	TRBJ1-3	NA	TRBV19	TGTGCCAGTACCCCCAGAGATTTCTCTGGAAACACCATATATTTT	CASTPRDFSGNTIYF